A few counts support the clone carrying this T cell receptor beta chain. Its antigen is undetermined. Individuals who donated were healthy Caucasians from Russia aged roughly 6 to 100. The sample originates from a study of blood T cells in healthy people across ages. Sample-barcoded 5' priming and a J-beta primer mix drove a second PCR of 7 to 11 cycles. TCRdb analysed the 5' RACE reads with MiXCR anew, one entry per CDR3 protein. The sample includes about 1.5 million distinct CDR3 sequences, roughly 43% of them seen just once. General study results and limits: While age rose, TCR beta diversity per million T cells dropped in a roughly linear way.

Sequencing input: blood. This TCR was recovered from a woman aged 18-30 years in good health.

CDR3 region: CASSLHVMTQETQYF. The CDR3 DNA sequence: TGTGCCAGCAGCTTACACGTCATGACCCAAGAGACCCAGTACTTC. The chain is built from TRBV7-2 and TRBJ2-5, with D hard to call. V was shortened by 2 bases and J by 1 base, with 11 bases between the two germline ends. Germline V gene data show CDR1 as SGHTA and CDR2 as FQGNSA. There are 15 residues in the CDR3.